The sequence of this TCR beta chain was determined in a study of control samples from healthy donors and cancer patients. Germline assignment: CDR1 GTSNPN and CDR2 SVGIG (reference sequence). Trimming removed 0 bases at V and 4 bases at J, with 12 bases between. This CDR3 is built from 14 residues. The data were produced by immunoSEQ multiplex PCR, yet TCRdb's version contains in-frame clones alone and is incomplete. Of some 150,000 clones listed, 85% to 95% are singletons. This receptor was taken from a man in his forties in good health. Input material: blood. The genes are TRBV30 and TRBJ1-1; a possible D gene is TRBD1 (5 bases). CDR3 sequence: CAWSVGRVGTEAFF. In DNA form, the CDR3 reads TGTGCCTGGAGTGTAGGCAGGGTGGGCACTGAAGCTTTCTTT.